The rows below give T cell receptor beta chains drawn from one sample of a study of Ad26.COV2.S vaccination and SARS-CoV-2 variants. Clones were sequenced by immunoSEQ multiplex PCR, and TCRdb holds only the in-frame ones, with some missing. The table has some 340,000 clones, around 84% seen once. Sequencing was performed on peripheral blood, taken in a trial of Ad26.COV2.S vaccine versus placebo. All receptors derive from a person between 18 and 60 years old who received the Ad26.COV2.S COVID-19 vaccine or a placebo. Each CDR3 is given with its conserved first and last residue. Each record gives: CDR3 length, V gene, J gene, clone size, D gene, CDR3 protein, CDR3 DNA. The D gene is left open where the match is weak. Rows may omit the clone size; those that give it use once, few, many or a size class.

length: 12
V: TRBV10-3
J: TRBJ2-3
size: once
D: TRBD2
CDR3: CAIRGGPDTQYF
DNA: TGTGCCATCCGGGGGGGCCCAGATACGCAGTATTTT

length: 15
V: TRBV5-8
J: TRBJ1-2
size: -
D: -
CDR3: CASSHLTTGTYGYTF
DNA: TGTGCCAGCAGCCATTTAACTACAGGGACCTATGGCTACACCTTC

length: 15
V: TRBV5-4
J: TRBJ1-4
size: -
D: TRBD1
CDR3: CASSSSTGAGEKLFF
DNA: TGTGCCAGCAGCTCATCAACAGGGGCGGGGGAAAAACTGTTTTTT

length: 16
V: TRBV7-6
J: TRBJ2-1
size: once
D: -
CDR3: CASSRDSYFSYNEQFF
DNA: TGTGCCAGCAGTCGGGACTCCTACTTCTCCTACAATGAGCAGTTCTTC

length: 14
V: TRBV10-3
J: TRBJ1-6
size: -
D: -
CDR3: CAISQSSYNSPLHF
DNA: TGTGCCATCAGCCAGAGCTCCTATAATTCACCCCTCCACTTT

length: 13
V: TRBV10-3
J: TRBJ1-2
size: -
D: TRBD1
CDR3: CAISESGQADYTF
DNA: TGTGCCATCAGTGAGTCGGGACAGGCTGACTACACCTTC

length: 14
V: TRBV5-8
J: TRBJ2-3
size: -
D: -
CDR3: CASSLGGGTDTQYF
DNA: TGTGCCAGCAGCTTGGGGGGGGGCACAGATACGCAGTATTTT

length: 16
V: TRBV7-6
J: TRBJ1-6
size: -
D: -
CDR3: CASSLGVGGRNSPLHF
DNA: TGTGCCAGCAGCTTAGGTGTTGGGGGGCGTAATTCACCCCTCCACTTT

length: 15
V: TRBV6-5
J: TRBJ2-7
size: -
D: -
CDR3: CASSYHKGGLYEQYF
DNA: TGTGCCAGCAGTTACCACAAGGGGGGCCTTTACGAGCAGTACTTC

length: 15
V: TRBV7-9
J: TRBJ2-1
size: -
D: TRBD2
CDR3: CASSTGLAGWNEQFF
DNA: TGTGCCAGCAGCACGGGACTAGCGGGGTGGAATGAGCAGTTCTTC

length: 16
V: TRBV7-2
J: TRBJ1-2
size: -
D: TRBD1
CDR3: CASSPGGQVTNYGYTF
DNA: TGTGCCAGCAGCCCCGGGGGACAGGTTACTAACTATGGCTACACCTTC

length: 14
V: TRBV29-1
J: TRBJ2-1
size: -
D: TRBD1
CDR3: CSVEGGTGYNEQFF
DNA: TGCAGCGTTGAAGGTGGGACAGGATACAATGAGCAGTTCTTC

length: 13
V: TRBV4-1
J: TRBJ2-3
size: -
D: -
CDR3: CASSQESVYTQYF
DNA: TGCGCCAGCAGCCAAGAAAGCGTGTATACGCAGTATTTT